This T cell receptor beta chain was retrieved from a study of T cell repertoires in cytomegalovirus infection. Study overall: TCR beta signatures that were public indicated CMV infection and matching HLA type. Study conclusions and caveats: The study found HLA-C-restricted CMV-specific TCR beta clonotypes dominating the ex vivo response.

A remark on this clonotype: Its target is unknown.

TCRdb reprocessed the reads via MiXCR and lists one record per CDR3 protein. The table lists roughly 250,000 distinct CDR3 sequences, 20% to 25% of them singletons. CDR1 is DFQATT and CDR2 is SNEGSKA in the germline V gene (reference sequence). V dropped 1 base and J dropped 4; count of bases not matched to a gene: 3. The CDR3 contains 14 residues. V gene TRBV20-1 combines with J gene TRBJ2-7; TRBD1 matches 11 bases. The sequence was collected from a human donor in good health (CMV status not recorded). Some clones in this sample may be carry-over from other donors' samples. The sequenced sample was CD8+ T cells from PBMCs. CDR3 bases: TGCAGTGCTAGAGTGGGGACAGGGGGGTACGAGCAGTACTTC. Residues: CSARVGTGGYEQYF.